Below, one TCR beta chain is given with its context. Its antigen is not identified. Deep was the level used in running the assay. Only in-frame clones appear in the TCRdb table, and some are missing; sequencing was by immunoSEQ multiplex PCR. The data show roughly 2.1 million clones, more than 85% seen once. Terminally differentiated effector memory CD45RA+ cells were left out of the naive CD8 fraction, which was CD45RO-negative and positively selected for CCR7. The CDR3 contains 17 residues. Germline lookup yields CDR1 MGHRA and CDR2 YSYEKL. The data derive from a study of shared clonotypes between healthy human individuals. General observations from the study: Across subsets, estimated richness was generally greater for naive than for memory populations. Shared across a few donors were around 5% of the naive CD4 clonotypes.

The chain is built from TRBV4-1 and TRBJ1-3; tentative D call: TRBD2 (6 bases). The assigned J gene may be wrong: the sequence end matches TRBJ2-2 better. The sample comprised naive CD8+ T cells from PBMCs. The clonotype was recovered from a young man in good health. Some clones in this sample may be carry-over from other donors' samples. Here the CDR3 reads CASSPRWGDSITGELFF. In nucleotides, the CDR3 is TGCGCCAGCAGCCCCAGGTGGGGGGACTCGATCACCGGGGAGCTGTTTTTT.